This record covers a single T cell receptor beta chain. As yet, its antigen is unknown. The record originates from a study of shared clonotypes between healthy human individuals. Study findings and constraints: Collection of samples was limited to blood; tissue repertoires likely differ. Sequencing depth was expected to influence donor clonotype sharing.

Original handling: Filtering differed because ImmunoSEQ produced junction-only sequences that carried no quality scores. Profiled with immunoSEQ multiplex PCR; TCRdb holds only in-frame clones, not every one. V and J calls and clone size are those listed in that table; D and trimming were worked out from the DNA. The profile shows 600,000 to 750,000 clones, about two thirds of them singletons. The material sequenced was memory CD4+ T cells sorted from blood. Subset defined: CD45RA-negative fraction. The receptor comes from a woman in her 30s in good health.

This chain's CDR3 is CATSSAGGYTEAFF. The CDR3 DNA follows: TGTGCCACCAGCAGCGCCGGGGGGTACACTGAAGCTTTCTTT. The chain is built from TRBV15 and TRBJ1-1, with D possibly being TRBD1 (5 bases). Trimming shortened V by 3 bases and J by 3 bases, and 11 bases separated the two germline ends. Germline loops: CDR1 LNHNV, CDR2 YYDKDF (reference sequence). CDR3 size: 14 residues.